This TCR beta chain was captured in a study of blood T cells in healthy people across ages. Whole-study results and caveats: Naive T cell percentage showed a strong correlation with TCR beta diversity. Across the age range, TCR beta diversity per million T cells fell in a roughly linear way.

It was with a sample-barcoded 5' primer and a J-beta primer mix that a second PCR of roughly 7 to 12 cycles was run. All samples gave at least 2.5 million CDR3-containing paired-end reads. Each CDR3 protein is one row after TCRdb ran MiXCR on the 5' RACE reads. The sample carries under 1,000,000 distinct CDR3 sequences, under 40% recorded once. A word on this clonotype: Its antigen remains unknown.

Germline CDR1 DFQATT, CDR2 SNEGSKA (reference sequence). This CDR3 has 16 amino acids. V lost 0 bases, J lost 7 bases, and 19 bases lay in between. Material for sequencing was blood. The sequence derives from a man aged 18 to 30 in good health. The rearrangement joins TRBV20-1 to TRBJ1-5; D is perhaps TRBD1 (6 bases). The CDR3 reads CSARDGQPTMRQPQHF. The CDR3 coding sequence is TGCAGTGCTAGAGACGGACAGCCAACAATGAGGCAGCCCCAGCATTTT.